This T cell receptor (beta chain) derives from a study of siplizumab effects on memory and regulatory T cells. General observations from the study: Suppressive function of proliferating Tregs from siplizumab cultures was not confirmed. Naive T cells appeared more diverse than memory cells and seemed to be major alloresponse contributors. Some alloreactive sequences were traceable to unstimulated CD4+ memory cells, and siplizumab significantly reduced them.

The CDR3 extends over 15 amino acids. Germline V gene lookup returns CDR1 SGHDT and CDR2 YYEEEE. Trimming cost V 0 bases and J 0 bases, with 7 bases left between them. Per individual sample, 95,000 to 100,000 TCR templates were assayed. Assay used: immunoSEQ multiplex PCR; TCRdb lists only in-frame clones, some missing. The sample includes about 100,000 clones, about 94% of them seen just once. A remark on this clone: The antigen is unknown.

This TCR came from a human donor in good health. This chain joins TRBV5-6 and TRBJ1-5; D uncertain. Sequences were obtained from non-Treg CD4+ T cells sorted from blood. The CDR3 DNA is TGTGCCAGCAGCTTGGGTTGGGATAGCAATCAGCCCCAGCATTTT. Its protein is CASSLGWDSNQPQHF. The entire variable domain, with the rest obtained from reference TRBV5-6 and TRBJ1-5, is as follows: DAGVTQSPTHLIKTRGQQVTLRCSPKSGHDTVSWYQQALGQGPQFIFQYYEEEERQRGNFPDRFSGHQFPNYSSELNVNALLLGDSALYLCASSLGWDSNQPQHFGDGTRLSIL.